This entry lists 21 T cell receptor beta chains sequenced from one sample in a study of T cells after posttransplantation cyclophosphamide. Sequencing used immunoSEQ multiplex PCR; TCRdb keeps in-frame clones, though not all of them. The sample holds about 52,000 clones, around 94% seen once. Source material: PBMCs. The receptors originated from a woman aged 25 to 39 in good health and a related stem cell transplant donor.

This sequence joins TRBV10-2 and TRBJ1-3; 7 bases fit TRBD1. V lost 4 bases, J lost 0 bases, and 3 bases stayed unmatched. CDR1 is WSHSY, CDR2 SAAADI, per germline. The CDR3 has 15 residues. The CDR3 is CASSAGQPSGNTIYF. CDR3 nucleotides: TGCGCCAGCAGTGCGGGACAGCCCTCTGGAAACACCATATATTTT.

The gene calls are TRBV6-5 and TRBJ1-2; 8 bases agree with TRBD1. The germline gives CDR1 MNHEY, CDR2 SVGAGI. CDR3 length: 14 residues. V shed 8 bases, J shed 0 bases, and the junction held 5 bases outside the gene matches. In nucleotides, the CDR3 is TGTGCCAGCGGGGGACAGGCGACTAACTATGGCTACACCTTC. Amino acids: CASGGQATNYGYTF.

The chain employs TRBV28 and TRBJ2-1, with 9 bases aligning to TRBD1. V dropped 5 bases and J dropped 1; count of bases not matched to a gene: 6. The CDR3 totals 16 residues. Germline CDR1 is MDHEN and CDR2 is SYDVKM. The DNA of the CDR3 is TGTGCCAGCAGTGTAACCGGGACAGGGTCCTACAATGAGCAGTTCTTC. Translated, it gives CASSVTGTGSYNEQFF.

The chain employs TRBV4-3 and TRBJ1-1; D gene uncertain. Looked up from germline, CDR1 is LGHNA and CDR2 is YSLEER. The CDR3 is 14 amino acids. V was cut by 5 bases and J by 3 bases, with 13 bases left in between. The CDR3 DNA sequence: TGCGCCAGCAGCACCGGGCGGGAAGACACTGAAGCTTTCTTT. It is translated as CASSTGREDTEAFF.

This chain joins TRBV9 and TRBJ2-2; D uncertain. V gave up 2 bases and J gave up 0 bases, with 5 bases separating them. Germline assignment: CDR1 SGDLS and CDR2 YYNGEE. The CDR3 contains 14 residues. Here the CDR3 reads CASSVDTNTGELFF. DNA of the CDR3: TGTGCCAGCAGCGTTGACACGAACACCGGGGAGCTGTTTTTT.

This clone came up once. The chain combines TRBV7-2 with TRBJ2-1, with D tentatively TRBD2 (6 bases). CDR3 size: 15 residues. The germline CDR1 and CDR2 sequences are SGHTA and FQGNSA. V was shortened by 4 bases and J by 5 bases, with 15 bases between the two germline ends. Written as DNA, the CDR3 is TGTGCCAGCAGCTCGATCGGGGGTCCTAACAATGAGCAGTTCTTC. Translating gives CASSSIGGPNNEQFF.

This chain connects TRBV5-8 to TRBJ1-2; maybe TRBD1 (5 bases). The germline V gene has CDR1 SGHTS and CDR2 YDEGEE. V gave up 5 bases and J gave up 4 bases, with 15 bases separating them. This CDR3 region has 14 residues. CDR3 sequence reads: CASRNRNGVYGYTF. CDR3 DNA sequence: TGTGCCAGCAGGAACAGGAATGGAGTCTATGGCTACACCTTC.

The chain joins TRBV6-1 to TRBJ2-3; the match to TRBD1 covers 8 bases. This CDR3 has 15 residues. CDR1 and CDR2 (germline): MNHNS, SASEGT. V trimming: 4 bases; J trimming: 7 bases; junction bases outside the gene matches: 10. DNA of the CDR3: TGTGCCAGCAGTGCCGGACAGGGAATTATATATACGCAGTATTTT. Translation: CASSAGQGIIYTQYF.

The CDR3 loop reads CASSRNSGGASTGELFF. The CDR3 coding sequence is TGTGCCAGCAGCAGAAATAGCGGGGGGGCTTCTACCGGGGAGCTGTTTTTT. V usage is TRBV21-1 and J usage is TRBJ2-2; the table's D call, TRBD2, has no DNA check behind it. TRBV21-1 is designated a pseudogene. The CDR3 contains 17 residues.

The genes are TRBV28 and TRBJ2-4, with D perhaps matching TRBD1 (5 bases). The CDR3 runs 17 residues. Trimming took off 6 bases at V and 3 bases at J, with 21 bases between the two ends. Germline values: CDR1 MDHEN, CDR2 SYDVKM. The CDR3 sequence is CASRPSTGTHHKNIQYF. The DNA for the CDR3 is TGTGCCAGCAGACCATCCACAGGTACCCATCACAAAAACATTCAGTACTTC.

This clone has just one count. The V call is TRBV19, the J call TRBJ1-2, with 9 bases lining up with TRBD1. Trimming took 3 bases from V and 4 from J; bases not matched to a gene: 3. Germline loops: CDR1 LNHDA, CDR2 SQIVND (reference sequence). This CDR3 is built from 14 residues. The CDR3 sequence: CASSMGQGPYGYTF. The CDR3, as DNA: TGTGCCAGTAGTATGGGACAGGGACCCTATGGCTACACCTTC.

The rearrangement uses TRBV7-7 and TRBJ1-1; the D gene is possibly TRBD1 (5 bases). CDR1 and CDR2 from the germline V gene are SSHAT and FNYEAQ (reference sequence). The CDR3 is 12 residues long. The germline V and J ends were trimmed by 11 bases and 4 bases, with 14 bases remaining between them. CDR3 coding DNA: TGTGCCCCCGGGCCCCAGGGCACTGAAGCTTTCTTT. This sequence encodes CAPGPQGTEAFF.

This chain joins TRBV7-3 and TRBJ1-1; TRBD1 matches at 7 bases. This CDR3 comprises 15 residues. The V segment lost 5 bases and the J segment 1 base; nucleotides outside the gene matches: 7. CDR1 and CDR2 from the germline V gene are SGHTA and FQGTGA. The CDR3 is CASSQWDRQNTEAFF. CDR3 in DNA: TGTGCCAGCAGCCAGTGGGACAGACAGAACACTGAAGCTTTCTTT.

The V and J genes are TRBV19 and TRBJ2-7, with 9 nucleotides matching TRBD1. The CDR3 consists of 14 residues. Germline CDR1 and CDR2: LNHDA and SQIVND (reference sequence). V dropped 3 bases and J dropped 7; count of bases not matched to a gene: 7. The CDR3 nucleotides read TGTGCCAGTAGTATGGGGGACAGGGCCCGAGAGCAGTACTTC. Protein: CASSMGDRAREQYF.

The chain employs TRBV2 and TRBJ2-3; the match to TRBD2 covers 9 bases. CDR3 length: 16 amino acids. CDR1 is SNHLY and CDR2 is FYNNEI in the germline V gene. The V gene end was trimmed by 7 bases and the J gene end by 4 bases; junction bases not matched to a gene: 12. CDR3 sequence: CASKTGISGGADTQYF. In DNA, the CDR3 is TGTGCCAGCAAAACCGGGATTAGCGGGGGTGCAGATACGCAGTATTTT.

This chain joins TRBV5-1 and TRBJ1-1; D is possibly TRBD1 (5 bases). Trimming cost V 0 bases and J 3 bases, with 6 bases left between them. CDR1 and CDR2 (germline): SGHRS, YFSETQ. The CDR3 has 13 residues. The CDR3 coding sequence is TGCGCCAGCAGCTTGGGGGGGGACACTGAAGCTTTCTTT. This codes for CASSLGGDTEAFF.

The rearrangement uses TRBV2 and TRBJ2-1; the match to TRBD1 covers 7 bases. Germline CDR1 SNHLY, CDR2 FYNNEI. The length of the CDR3 is 11 residues. The trim removed 6 bases at V and 16 bases at J, leaving 9 bases unmatched. For the CDR3, the DNA is TGTGCCAGCAGCCCCGACAGGGCTCGATTCTTC. Translated, it gives CASSPDRARFF.

The chain is built from TRBV6-1 and TRBJ2-6; D not certain. The germline V gene encodes CDR1 MNHNS and CDR2 SASEGT. With 1 base removed from V and 0 bases from J, the gap between germline ends came to 4 bases. The CDR3 length is 15 residues. The CDR3 DNA reads as TGTGCCAGCAGTGAAGGGAGCTCTGGGGCCAACGTCCTGACTTTC. It specifies CASSEGSSGANVLTF.

This chain uses TRBV28 with TRBJ1-4, with D maybe TRBD1 (6 bases). Trimming removed 6 bases from V and 1 base from J, with 18 bases in between. This CDR3 spans 17 amino acids. Germline V lookup: CDR1 MDHEN, CDR2 SYDVKM. CDR3 coding DNA: TGTGCCAGCAGCGTCCGGGACATCTACTTAACTAATGAAAAACTGTTTTTT. Protein: CASSVRDIYLTNEKLFF.

The chain recombines TRBV27 with TRBJ2-5; D gene ambiguous. Per germline, CDR1 MNHEY and CDR2 SMNVEV (reference sequence). The CDR3 covers 14 residues. V gave up 6 bases and J gave up 4 bases, with 15 bases separating them. CDR3: CASRVLPYGETQYF. CDR3 bases: TGTGCCAGCAGGGTACTTCCATACGGAGAGACCCAGTACTTC.

The chain has TRBV18 and TRBJ1-2; no clear D gene. Germline assignment: CDR1 KGHSH and CDR2 LQKENI. The V gene lost 3 bases and the J gene lost 7 bases, with 12 bases spanning the gap. This CDR3 spans 13 amino acids. The CDR3 DNA reads as TGTGCCAGCTCACCCTCCGGCGGGAGTGGCTACACCTTC. Translated: CASSPSGGSGYTF. The whole variable domain, filled in from reference TRBV18 and TRBJ1-2, reads NAGVMQNPRHLVRRRGQEARLRCSPMKGHSHVYWYRQLPEEGLKFMVYLQKENIIDESGMPKERFSAEFPKEGPSILRIQQVVRGDSAAYFCASSPSGGSGYTFGSGTRLTVV.